This entry is about one TCR beta chain. The antigen this receptor binds is unknown. No base qualities exist here, and no much larger clone lies one base off it. The library came from the immunoSEQ multiplex PCR assay. For the multiplex PCR, a mixture combining 60 forward primers for TCR Vbeta segments and 13 reverse primers for TCR Jbeta segments was used. Amplification of the CDR3 region of rearranged TCR beta genes was performed with a multiplex PCR assay on genomic DNA. Amplified TCR beta libraries were sequenced as 87-base-pair reads on the Illumina HiSeq System. From the authors' description of their analysis: In a later analysis, some 80 million unique TCR beta chains were counted across the roughly 610 repertoires, and roughly 10 million of these chains were shared by at least two donors. Raw reads were error-corrected and collapsed into unique sequences by a nearest-neighbor algorithm in which closely related sequences were merged to remove PCR and sequencing errors. V, D and J gene segments were assigned by aligning CDR3 sequences to IMGT reference sequences. For a sequence to be retained, at least a six-nucleotide match to both a V gene segment and a J gene segment was required. A rearrangement was called productive if the CDR3 had no stop codons and remained in frame with V and J, and every other rearrangement was called non-productive. Following IMGT convention, CDR3 was defined as the stretch from the second conserved V-encoded cysteine to the conserved J-encoded phenylalanine. The earlier analysis of about 610 of the donors excluded sequences that lacked an unambiguous match to a single V gene segment. An earlier analysis of a few hundred of the donors called V segments functional above 56.7% productive rearrangements and segregating when the between-donor standard deviation exceeded 5%. To diagnose cytomegalovirus status from the catalog of TCR beta chain sequences, a statistical classification framework was built. In a later analysis, TCR nucleotide sequences were compared against IMGT/GENE-DB human TR gene sequences so that V and J genes could be assigned. Using the TCRdist pipeline, a later analysis assigned CDR3 sequences along with most-parsimonious VDJ recombination scenarios. In a later analysis, every TCR beta chain was defined by the combination of its CDR3 amino acid sequence and its V-gene family, and reads without a unique V-gene family were dropped. To address suspected cross-contamination and a sequencing artifact, a later analysis removed roughly 580 highly shared, low-generation-probability nucleotide sequences. In a later analysis, a clonal expansion index was calculated for each public chain from normalized within-repertoire ranks of inferred template counts. In a later analysis, generation probabilities were computed using a VDJ recombination model fitted to out-of-frame rearrangements, and the results were checked against IGoR. In a later analysis, hypergeometric tests were used to score TCR-TCR, TCR-HLA and TCR-CMV co-occurrence, with a repertoire-size bias correction applied to TCR pairs. False discovery rates were estimated in a later analysis by permuting HLA or CMV assignments 20 times. In a later analysis, co-occurring TCRs were grouped using DBSCAN, with TCRdist sequence similarity added in when clustering inside HLA-allele-positive subsets. Co-occurrence clustering excluded repertoires with fewer than 30,000 or more than 120,000 public chains, plus five with anomalous nucleotide sharing. TCRdb took over this immuneACCESS table, retaining in-frame rearrangements with V and J assigned. Such tables are incomplete; in checked studies, under half of the missing clones stem from an unresolved V gene, and the remainder is unexplained. V and J calls and clone size are given by that table; D and trimming were obtained from the DNA. The sample table holds over 85,000 clones, of which 83% were seen once. Of the sample, 2.5% to 3% falls within the top ten clones.

The data stem from a study of cytomegalovirus exposure and HLA in healthy donors (dated by TCRdb to the late 2010s). Study-level background: An earlier analysis of 587 of the donors reported over 250 Gb of sequence data and approximately 120 million unique TCR beta sequences obtained from about 180 million T cells. To predict cytomegalovirus infection status, the study combined high-throughput TCR immunosequencing, statistical association of individual TCRs with disease status, and machine learning. All discovery cohort repertoires had been generated on a single sequencing platform. Of the roughly 400 genotyped donors, approximately 83% fell in the genetic ancestry cluster associated with self-reported Caucasian donors. The study aimed to test whether cataloging public T cell receptors could reveal signatures of past pathogen exposure. The number of typed donors differed by locus: roughly 620-640 for A, B, C, DRB1 and DQB1; roughly 510 for DQA1; around 610 for DPA1; and roughly 470 for DPB1. Because of strong linkage in the cohort, five DR-DQ haplotypes were treated as single units for association and clustering. A separate validation cohort of roughly 120 different subjects was used in addition to the 666-subject first cohort. The study used immunosequencing to profile the T cell repertoires of approximately 630 subjects and linked those repertoires to cytomegalovirus serostatus. In a later analysis, previously published TCR beta repertoires from hundreds of donors were re-analyzed and high-resolution HLA genotyping was added so that TCR occurrence patterns could be studied. Approximately 310 gigabases of sequencing data and tens of millions of unique TCR sequences were included in an early release covering around 600 HLA-typed donors. To decide whether each TCR beta V gene segment behaved as functional or pseudogenic, an earlier analysis of some 570 of the donors relied on high-throughput TCR beta sequencing. HLA typing covered class I and class II loci at four-digit resolution. Among over 350 genotyped donors of the cohort, an average of 235,054 unique TCR beta nucleotide sequences were sequenced per donor, around 20% of them non-productive. The later analysis used no new phenotypic data to find candidate immune exposures, relying instead on TCR beta sequences and their occurrence across donors. Donor age, sex, ethnicity and CMV serostatus were compiled alongside the repertoire data. A later genetic analysis took genome-wide SNP genotypes for about 55% of the 666 donors and used that subset as a discovery cohort.

Overall study results and their limits: In an earlier analysis of about 550 of the donors, most TCR beta V segments were observed in productive rearrangements about 87% or about 30% of the time, broadly matching IMGT annotations. The authors suggested that the approach could potentially be generalized to other disease states and immunological phenotypes. Compared with the roughly 720-donor mean, donors in an Asian-associated ancestry cluster had fewer N-insertions in productive TCRs, according to a later genetic analysis. A further reported finding was that TCR beta sequences accurately predicted the HLA-A and HLA-B alleles for most subjects in the first cohort. The only immune exposure information available for the cohort was CMV serostatus. A cluster of highly shared sequence variants was judged likely to represent a technical artifact of the sequencing pipeline. Sequencing depth was assumed to be roughly uniform across donors in the presence/absence analyses, though that assumption may not hold. The earlier analysis of some 560 of the donors excluded 15 to 20 rarely observed V segments, including chromosome 9 orphons, because counts were too low. Compared with equally common non-associated chains, HLA-associated TCR beta chains in a later analysis were more clonally expanded and had lower generation probabilities. The classifier was reported to diagnose cytomegalovirus status with high specificity and sensitivity in both the original and validation cohorts. Linkage disequilibrium might explain the correlated functional status among segregating V segments, but an unknown experimental factor could not be ruled out. A later analysis found that TCR association rates varied across HLA loci, with DRB1 alleles showing the most associated TCRs and HLA-C alleles the fewest. Some IMGT-functional V segments, including TRBV6-2 and TRBV6-3, could not be distinguished by the 87-base-pair reads and were therefore excluded. The cohort was sequenced for TCR beta chains only, and without alpha or paired-chain data the features that could be detected were limited. A few of the identified cytomegalovirus-associated TCR beta chains were confirmed in vitro to be specific for cytomegalovirus antigens. According to a later analysis, most CMV-associated TCR beta chains appeared to be HLA-restricted, and the HLA associations seemed to be driven largely by CMV exposure. While some public TCRs were present in many individuals, most TCR sequences turned up only very rarely across donors. When HLA alleles, especially DR and DQ, strongly co-occurred, TCR associations were difficult to assign to individual alleles. In a later genetic analysis, a missense DCLRE1C variant was associated with V-gene and J-gene trimming of TCR beta chains, and the association was replicated in an independent cohort. In the study, around 150 TCR beta chains were listed as associated with cytomegalovirus. In a later analysis, some 17,000 TCR beta sequences were associated with specific HLA alleles at a false discovery rate of 0.05. According to a later analysis, parvovirus B19, influenza, CMV and Epstein-Barr virus appeared linked to several top co-occurrence clusters. Because some donors lacked HLA typing at each locus, the association tests relied only on the typed subset.

The cohort was made up of about 610 healthy bone marrow donors. At the time of sampling, all cohort members were nominally healthy, though unrecorded immune exposures were likely present. The donor tested CMV seronegative, placing the donor among the 300 to 450 seronegative members of the cohort. Every donor gave a peripheral blood sample, and the peripheral blood mononuclear cells from that sample were used for TCR beta sequencing. The Qiagen DNeasy Blood Extraction Kit was used to extract genomic DNA from the blood cell samples. Taken from cysteine to phenylalanine, the CDR3 has 16 residues. Just CDR3 DNA is preserved here, 48 bases in frame from base 1. V and J are truncated by 7 bases and 4 bases respectively, leaving an intervening sequence of 20 bases. CDR1 and CDR2, per the germline V gene (reference sequence), are LNHDA and SQIVND.

The chain joins TRBV19 to TRBJ1-5, with TRBD1 tentatively as D gene (6 bases match). This TCR came from a man aged 35 to 55 in good health and CMV-seronegative. Sequencing was done on a sample of PBMCs. CDR3 reads: CASTQQGFLSNQPQHF. In nucleotide form, the sequence is TGTGCCAGTACCCAACAGGGCTTTTTATCTAATCAGCCCCAGCATTTT.